The rows below give T cell receptor beta chains drawn from one sample of a study of blood T cell repertoires in COVID-19. Assay used: immunoSEQ multiplex PCR; TCRdb lists only in-frame clones, some missing. This table holds approximately 260,000 clones, about 80% found once. The sequenced sample consisted of peripheral blood. The receptors stem from a woman over 75 with acute or convalescent COVID-19. Both conserved end residues are part of each CDR3. A D gene is named only where the DNA matches it firmly. Some rows mark clone size as missing; the rest say once, few, many or name a class of expanded clone.

>TRBJ1-2|NA|14|once|TRBV6-5
TGTGCCAGCAGTCCTCCCGCGGACGGCGGGGGCTACACCTTC
CASSPPADGGGYTF
>TRBJ1-6|NA|15|NA|TRBV18
TGTGCCAGCTCAACTGACGTGGGCGTCGATTCACCCCTCCACTTT
CASSTDVGVDSPLHF
>TRBJ1-6|NA|14|NA|TRBV27
TGTGCCAGCAGTTTCACCACAGGGAATTCACCCCTCCACTTT
CASSFTTGNSPLHF
>TRBJ1-1|NA|12|NA|TRBV18
TGTGCCAGCTCACAGAGGAACACTGAAGCTTTCTTT
CASSQRNTEAFF
>TRBJ2-3|TRBD1|14|NA|TRBV18
TGTGCCAGCTCACCAGGGCAGGGGGCGGATACGCAGTATTTT
CASSPGQGADTQYF
>TRBJ1-5|TRBD1|15|NA|TRBV7-9
TGTGCCAGCAGCTCTGCCCGGACAGGGGATCAGCCCCAGCATTTT
CASSSARTGDQPQHF
>TRBJ2-2|TRBD1|15|many|TRBV5-1
TGCGCCAGCAGCACGACAGGGGCGAACACCGGGGAGCTGTTTTTT
CASSTTGANTGELFF
>TRBJ2-5|TRBD1|13|NA|TRBV3-1/TRBV3-2
TGTGCCAGCAGCCCTGGACGGACAGGGACCCAGTACTTC
CASSPGRTGTQYF
>TRBJ1-2|NA|14|NA|TRBV11-2
TGTGCCAGCAGCCTAAGCGGGATTGGCTATGGCTACACCTTC
CASSLSGIGYGYTF
>TRBJ1-1|NA|13|NA|TRBV25-1
TGTGCCAGCAGTGAATTTATCAACACTGAAGCTTTCTTT
CASSEFINTEAFF
>TRBJ2-3|TRBD2|14|NA|TRBV18
TGTGCCAGCTCACCACAGAGCGGGGGAGATACGCAGTATTTT
CASSPQSGGDTQYF
>TRBJ1-1|TRBD1|15|few|TRBV2
TGTGCCAGCAGGGCTGACAGGGCTTCGAACACTGAAGCTTTCTTT
CASRADRASNTEAFF
>TRBJ1-5|TRBD1|15|NA|TRBV7-8
TGTGCCAGCAGCTTAGGGGACAGCGAACATCAGCCCCAGCATTTT
CASSLGDSEHQPQHF
>TRBJ2-4|NA|14|NA|TRBV7-9
TGTGCCAGCAGCCCCTGGGGAGGCAAAAACATTCAGTACTTC
CASSPWGGKNIQYF
>TRBJ2-5|TRBD2|13|NA|TRBV5-6
TGTGCCAGCAGCCCCCGGGGGGTGGAGACCCAGTACTTC
CASSPRGVETQYF
>TRBJ2-1|TRBD1|19|NA|TRBV6-1
TGTGCCAGCAGCGAACTCGACAGGGGGCGCGGTCCAACCTACAATGAGCAGTTCTTC
CASSELDRGRGPTYNEQFF
>TRBJ1-5|NA|14|NA|TRBV6-5
TGTGCCAGCAGTTACTCTCCGTCTTCCCAGCCCCAGCATTTT
CASSYSPSSQPQHF
>TRBJ1-2|TRBD1|16|NA|TRBV6-1
TGTGCCAGCAGTGAAGACTACAGGGGGAGGGTTTCTGGCTACACCTTC
CASSEDYRGRVSGYTF
>TRBJ2-1|TRBD2|12|NA|TRBV6-5
TGTGCCAGCGGCGGGGGGGTGGTGGAGCAGTTCTTC
CASGGGVVEQFF
>TRBJ2-7|TRBD2|14|NA|TRBV2
TGTGCCAGCGCCCACTCGGGGGGGACCTACGAGCAGTACTTC
CASAHSGGTYEQYF
>TRBJ1-1|NA|13|NA|TRBV2
TGTGCCAGCAGAGCGGGACCCGCCACTGAAGCTTTCTTT
CASRAGPATEAFF
>TRBJ2-2|NA|13|NA|TRBV5-1
TGCGCCAGCAGCCTCGACTGGACCGGGGAGCTGTTTTTT
CASSLDWTGELFF